This T cell receptor (beta chain) was obtained from a study of monozygotic twins with cystic fibrosis. Study at large: With about 15 PCR cycles, barcoded libraries came from about 2.9 micrograms of fragmented DNA.

Profiled with immunoSEQ multiplex PCR; TCRdb holds only in-frame clones, not every one. This sample has tens of thousands of clones, with 84% found just once. Germline loops: CDR1 SGHRS, CDR2 YFSETQ. Trimming cost V 3 bases and J 0 bases, with 6 bases left between them. The CDR3 has 14 residues. This clonotype was obtained from a girl aged 2 to 9 with cystic fibrosis. The sequencing sample was made of blood. The chain links TRBV5-1 to TRBJ1-4, with D uncertain. CDR3 sequence (DNA): TGCGCCAGCAGCTCGTCAGCAACTAATGAAAAACTGTTTTTT. Amino acid sequence: CASSSSATNEKLFF.